The clone carrying this T cell receptor beta chain was detected a few times. Antigen specificity is unknown. This could be a read error, since a much larger clone is one nucleotide away. This record belongs to a study of tumor and adjacent non-tumor tissue in lung cancer. Study-wide results and limits: Shorter survival was associated with higher TCR diversity in tumors. TCR diversity was significantly greater in tumor than normal lung tissue.

Three rounds of nested PCR, following a modified ARM-PCR protocol, produced the TCRbeta library. TCRdb passed the multiplex PCR reads through MiXCR, listing each CDR3 protein once. The data contain 200,000 to 250,000 distinct CDR3 sequences, 71% of them seen just once; the ten biggest clones take up about 23%. Trimming removed 5 bases from V and 4 bases from J, with 9 bases in between. The CDR3 runs to 11 residues. Germline assignment: CDR1 SQVTM and CDR2 ANQGSEA. The template was RNA from unsorted bulk tissue. Sequenced material: lung tumor tissue. The source of this sequence is a man aged 60 to 69 with non-small cell lung cancer. This chain connects TRBV29-1 to TRBJ2-7; no clear D gene. CDR3 amino acids: CSVRSNYEQYF. As DNA, the CDR3 is TGCAGCGTTCGGAGCAATTACGAGCAGTACTTC.